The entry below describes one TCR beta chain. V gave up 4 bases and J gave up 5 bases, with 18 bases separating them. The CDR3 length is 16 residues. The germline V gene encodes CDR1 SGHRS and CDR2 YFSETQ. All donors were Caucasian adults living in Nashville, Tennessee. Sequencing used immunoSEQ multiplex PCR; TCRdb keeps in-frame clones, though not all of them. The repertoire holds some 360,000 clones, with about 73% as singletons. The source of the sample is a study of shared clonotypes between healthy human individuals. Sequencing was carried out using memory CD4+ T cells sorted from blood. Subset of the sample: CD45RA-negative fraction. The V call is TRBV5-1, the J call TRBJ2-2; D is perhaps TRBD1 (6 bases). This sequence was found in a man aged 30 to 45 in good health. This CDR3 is CASSNWKGQPTGELFF. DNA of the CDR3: TGCGCCAGCAGCAATTGGAAGGGACAACCGACCGGGGAGCTGTTTTTT.